This T cell receptor (beta chain) was retrieved from a study of Tregs in tolerant kidney transplant recipients (dated by TCRdb to between 2018 and 2021). Regarding the study in general: Related donors were used in the transplants with nonmyeloablative bone marrow transplantation, and mixed chimerism was transient in the human trials. The study applied TCRbeta sequencing to find donor-specific regulatory T cells before combined kidney and bone marrow transplantation and then followed those same cells after transplant. On the study overall, not on this receptor specifically: Biological reproducibility was not directly assessed, although technical replication error appeared to be minimal. The most biologically relevant and donor-specific TCRbeta repertoire appeared to be identified by expanding Tregs with activated donor B cells. Because the study included only a small number of patients, the results must be confirmed in larger populations and under other immunosuppression protocols. In tolerant patients, the expansion of donor-specific Tregs was greater than global Treg expansion, suggesting that the expansion was antigen-driven rather than nonspecific. For some patients, the PCR primers changed as time went on, which meant samples from those patients could not be compared with one another at the nucleotide level.

What the time point label conveys for this sample: blood sample drawn before combined kidney and bone marrow transplant. Thawed PBMCs were FACS-sorted into unstimulated Tregs (CD4+CD25+CD127-), CD4+ non-Tregs (CD4+CD25-), CD4 cells and CD8 cells. Thawed PBMCs were rested overnight at 37 degrees C with around 210 IU/ml IL-2 before Treg sorting. Patients were 4 combined kidney and bone marrow transplant recipients from the ITN036ST trial, and only these trial subjects had samples available. Healthy control blood was processed to PBMCs with a Ficoll density gradient and then cryopreserved, whereas patient PBMCs were collected both before and after transplant. In the case of this clone: The clone's antigen remains unknown. No base quality information exists; no much larger clone differs at one position.

For TCRbeta CDR3 sequencing, genomic DNA was extracted from sorted cells using the QIAGEN DNeasy Blood and Tissue Kit. High-throughput TCRbeta CDR3 sequencing, including PCR amplification with bias correction and internal controls, was performed commercially through immunoSEQ. The original pipeline was this. Unique productive TCRbeta sequences were defined by CDR3 nucleotide sequence when primers matched and otherwise by CDR3 amino acid sequence together with Vbeta and Jbeta genes. Sorting error was corrected by removing sequences shared between sorted populations at a frequency ratio of 2:1 or less, and the remaining shared sequences were assigned to the higher population. Sequences were defined as donor-reactive when expanded at least 5-fold in CFSE-low cells versus unstimulated cells and present at a frequency of at least 0.01% in CFSE-low cells. Repertoire divergence was quantified by Jensen-Shannon divergence using the top 100 TCRbeta sequences ranked by frequency. When a sample had multiple sequencing runs, each run was corrected for sorting error separately and the runs were then pooled. In TCRdb, the immuneACCESS table is reduced to in-frame sequences with V and J assigned. These tables do not hold every clone; where another copy was compared, an unresolved V gene accounts for under half, and the others remain unexplained. The DNA was the basis for D and trimming; V, J and clone size are from that table. This sample gives around 63,000 clones in total; around 85% of them show up just once. The top ten clonotypes cover around 2.3% of the sample.

V is cut by 0 bases and J by 7 bases, and the space between the germline ends is 7 bases. As encoded in the germline V gene, CDR1 is LGHNA while CDR2 is YSLEER. The CDR3 has 13 amino acids, counting the end cysteine and phenylalanine. Only CDR3 DNA remains: 39 bases, in frame from the first base. The sequence derives from a human donor who received a combined kidney and bone marrow transplant. The rearranged chain carries TRBV4-3 and TRBJ1-5; no D gene can be assigned with confidence. The sample was Tregs from blood, taken before the transplant. Here the CDR3 is given as CASSQEGGQPQHF. At the DNA level, the sequence is TGCGCCAGCAGCCAAGAAGGAGGGCAGCCCCAGCATTTT.